Here is one T cell receptor beta chain with its context. The target of this receptor is not known. Base qualities are not recorded, but no much larger clone differs from it by a single base. This specimen belongs to a study of early T cells in non-severe SARS-CoV-2 infection (dated by TCRdb to the early 2020s). Turning to the overall study: Bulk RNA from unsorted whole blood was used for TCR sequencing, so alpha and beta chains could not be paired.

The CDR3, from cysteine to phenylalanine, totals 15 residues. Just the 45-base CDR3 DNA is kept, in frame starting at base 1. The V and J ends are trimmed by 4 bases and 2 bases, leaving 14 bases between them. As encoded in the germline V gene (reference sequence), CDR1 is MNHNY while CDR2 is SVGAGI. Results and caveats for the whole study, not just this receptor: VDJdb matching was skewed toward anti-spike CD8 responses, so virus-specific expansions were likely underestimated and private and CD4 specificities were missed.

The library was obtained by 5' RACE. The sample was run on a NextSeq 500. To correct for sequencing error and PCR bias, the TCR library protocol tagged individual cDNA molecules with unique molecular identifiers. Sequencing covered both TCR alpha and beta chains, and within each sample the abundances of alpha and beta sequences were tightly co-correlated. The authors' pipeline ran thus. V gene, J gene and CDR3 annotation of TCR sequences was performed with Decombinator V4. TCRs were defined as expanded if a significant change between any two time points was detected under a Poisson model with p below 0.0001. Abundances of TCRs were expressed as counts per million after normalisation to the total number of TCRs sequenced in each sample. MAIT TCRs were defined by TRAV1-2 paired with TRAJ12, TRAJ20 or TRAJ33, and iNKT TCRs by TRAV10 paired with TRAJ18. VDJdb, accessed 1 November 2021, was searched for CMV, EBV and SARS-CoV-2 annotated TCRs, excluding TCRs annotated for multiple antigens. TCRdb handled the public reads itself, with Q25 trimming in fastp and clone calling in MiXCR, and kept productive beta chains. Rows are combined by CDR3 protein, so each entry shows the most common genes and DNA. For this entry, the V and J calls and clone size follow TCRdb and not the study's own pipeline. For this sample there are tens of thousands of distinct CDR3 sequences; under 11% appear just once. Together, the top ten hold roughly 4.5% of the sample.

This was a case-control study nested in a cohort of healthcare workers in London, UK, who had nasopharyngeal swab PCR tests and blood samples taken every week. Healthcare workers were recruited between 23 and 31 March 2020, during the week of the UK lockdown, and were followed weekly for up to about 16 weeks. The sequence was obtained from an adult who was a healthcare worker with PCR-confirmed SARS-CoV-2 infection or an uninfected control (not recorded which). What was sequenced was whole blood. This receptor chain uses TRBV6-6 and TRBJ1-1; no confident D gene assignment can be made. The DNA sequence reads TGTGCCAGCAGTTCCCAGAGGGCGGCTAACACTGAAGCTTTCTTT. It encodes CASSSQRAANTEAFF.